This T cell receptor beta chain was identified in a study of cytomegalovirus exposure and HLA in healthy donors. At the level of the study: The same platform was used for the approximately 110 validation repertoires and the roughly 600 first-cohort repertoires, a later analysis reported. Study-wide findings and caveats: Altogether, some 170 TCR beta chains were recorded as cytomegalovirus-associated. The study found most TCR sequences rare, yet found some public TCRs in many donors. Subsequent analysis of the approximately 120 validation repertoires found a tendency for first-cohort TCR clusters to co-occur.

A note on this clone: No antigen is known for it.

The CDR3 is 14 residues long. Germline CDR1 is MNHEY and CDR2 is SVGAGI. Trimming removed 3 bases from V and 3 bases from J; junction bases left unmatched: 4. TCRdb's table, derived via immunoSEQ multiplex PCR, lists solely in-frame clones and lacks some. This sample yields approximately 110,000 clones, of which 88% are seen a single time; more than 2% belongs to the top ten. The V and J genes are TRBV6-5 and TRBJ1-1, with 7 bases that match TRBD1. The receptor was isolated from a woman younger than 35 in good health and CMV-seronegative. Material for sequencing was PBMCs. The CDR3 is CASSYTTGDTEAFF. The CDR3 DNA follows: TGTGCCAGCAGTTATACCACAGGGGACACTGAAGCTTTCTTT.